Only one count was recorded for the clone carrying this T cell receptor beta chain. This entry belongs to a study of CD8 T cells in Susac syndrome. Reverse transcription used roughly 0.5 to 1 ug RNA and random hexamers. MiXCR was run by TCRdb on the immunoSEQ multiplex PCR reads, yielding one entry per CDR3 protein. The sample shows some 120,000 distinct CDR3 sequences, roughly 94% of them seen only once. This CDR3 has 13 amino acids. The V gene's germline CDR1 is MDHEN and CDR2 SYDVKM. V lost 3 bases and J lost 8, with 13 bases in between. Sequencing of TCR beta was performed on blood CD8+ and CD4+ T cells. Isolation of CD8+ and CD4+ T cells was performed negatively, whereas enrichment of TEMRA cells was done by FACS.

The receptor's source is a human donor with multiple sclerosis. The sample was CD4+ T cells from PBMCs. The V gene is TRBV28, the J gene TRBJ1-2; D is uncertain. The CDR3 sequence is CASSLSGFGGYTF. CDR3 sequence (DNA): TGTGCCAGCAGTTTGTCCGGCTTTGGAGGCTACACCTTC.